This section outlines one T cell receptor beta chain sequence together with its context. Using immunoSEQ multiplex PCR, the repertoire was profiled, and TCRdb retains in-frame clones only, with some absent. The sample includes approximately 98,000 clones, 82% seen only once; the top ten take about 3.5%. It was focal radiation plus CTLA-4 blockade with ipilimumab that patients with chemo-refractory metastatic non-small-cell lung cancer received. This specimen comes from a study of radiotherapy plus CTLA-4 blockade in lung cancer. V shed 3 bases, J shed 1 base, and the junction held 7 bases outside the gene matches. The CDR3 length is 16 residues. Looked up from germline, CDR1 is MDHEN and CDR2 is SYDVKM.

This chain uses TRBV28 with TRBJ2-3; 7 nucleotides agree with TRBD1. Sequences were derived from peripheral blood, sampled from a patient treated with radiotherapy plus ipilimumab. The origin of this receptor is a human donor with non-small cell lung cancer who had a partial response to radiotherapy plus ipilimumab. CDR3 DNA sequence: TGTGCCAGCAGTTTCCGGACAGGTTTCGGCACAGATACGCAGTATTTT. Amino acid sequence: CASSFRTGFGTDTQYF.